The table lists the clone carrying this TCR beta chain with a count of one. Antigen unknown. This entry comes from a study of regulatory T cells in long-lasting Graves disease. Both iRepertoire HTBI primers and Arm-PCR of CDR3 regions were used to build the TCR beta libraries. Via MiXCR, TCRdb re-called the multiplex PCR reads, giving one row per CDR3 protein. The table lists over 650,000 distinct CDR3 sequences, 25% to 35% of them singletons. Findings and limits, study-wide: Samples came from peripheral blood alone, without thyroid tissue.

Time point reported: persistent/refractory GD, antithyroid drugs over 5 years with positive TRAb. RNA from PBMCs was the source of the TCR library. Material: peripheral blood mononuclear cells (PBMCs), obtained when the disease was refractory, from a patient treated with antithyroid drugs. This receptor was identified in a female donor with Graves disease.

The CDR3 spells CASSLLGGFGYTF. The CDR3 DNA sequence: TGTGCCAGCAGCTTACTTGGCGGGTTTGGCTACACCTTC. V gene TRBV7-8 combines with J gene TRBJ1-2; D ambiguous. V lost 2 bases, J lost 7 bases, and 11 bases lay in between. Germline CDR1 SGHVS, CDR2 FQNEAQ. The CDR3 extends over 13 amino acids.